These 25 T cell receptor beta chains were all obtained from the same sample, sequenced in a study of blood T cell repertoires in COVID-19. The method was immunoSEQ multiplex PCR; TCRdb's version includes in-frame clones alone and lacks a portion of them. The data hold around 300,000 clones, with more than 75% observed a single time. Input material: PBMCs or T cells enriched from blood (not recorded which). The receptors here all came from a woman aged 18-29 years who had recovered from COVID-19.

The rearrangement uses TRBV3-1 (or the pseudogene TRBV3-2) and TRBJ2-5, with 16 bases fitting TRBD2. The CDR3 length is 18 residues. J gave up 4 bases and V 0 bases, and 5 bases lay outside the gene matches. CDR1 is LGHDT and CDR2 is YNNKEL in the germline V gene (reference sequence). The CDR3, as DNA: TGTGCCAGCAGCCAAGAAGGGACTAGCGGGGGGGCGGGAGAGACCCAGTACTTC. This codes for CASSQEGTSGGAGETQYF.

Of note for this clone: Distinct nucleotide sequences in the sample also encode this CDR3. The chain combines TRBV7-2 with TRBJ2-5; D ambiguous. Trimming took off 1 base at V and 4 bases at J, with 10 bases between the two ends. The CDR3 totals 14 residues. Germline V gene data show CDR1 as SGHTA and CDR2 as FQGNSA. This CDR3 is CASSLVAELETQYF. In nucleotides, the CDR3 is TGTGCCAGCAGCTTAGTTGCGGAGCTAGAGACCCAGTACTTC.

The rearrangement uses TRBV18 and TRBJ2-1; 7 positions match TRBD2. Germline loops: CDR1 KGHSH, CDR2 LQKENI. The V segment lost 0 bases and the J segment 0 bases; nucleotides outside the gene matches: 5. The CDR3 covers 17 residues. The CDR3 is CASSPPNSGFSYNEQFF. In DNA, the CDR3 is TGTGCCAGCTCACCACCTAATAGCGGGTTCTCCTACAATGAGCAGTTCTTC.

This clone was seen once. The chain joins TRBV27 to TRBJ2-3, with 9 bases aligning to TRBD2. Trimming took 6 bases from V and 6 from J; bases not matched to a gene: 19. Germline V gene lookup returns CDR1 MNHEY and CDR2 SMNVEV (reference sequence). This CDR3 region has 18 residues. The DNA of the CDR3 is TGTGCCAGCAGCCTATCCGGGACTAGCCACACCGAGACGGATACGCAGTATTTT. This codes for CASSLSGTSHTETDTQYF.

The CDR3 coding sequence is TGTGCCAGCACCCTCAAGAGCTCCTATAATTCACCCCTCCACTTT. This translates into CASTLKSSYNSPLHF. V is TRBV7-2 and J is TRBJ1-6; unclear D gene. V dropped 7 bases and J dropped 0 bases, with 10 bases sitting between them. CDR3 length: 15 residues. The germline V gene has CDR1 SGHTA and CDR2 FQGNSA.

The rearrangement joins TRBV9 to TRBJ2-7, with 12 bases matching TRBD2. The CDR3 spans 17 residues. Germline assignment: CDR1 SGDLS and CDR2 YYNGEE. V was clipped by 4 bases and J by 5 bases; unmatched bases: 13. CDR3 in amino acids: CASSPRESSGRAHEQYF. In DNA form, the CDR3 reads TGTGCCAGCAGCCCCAGAGAATCTAGCGGGAGGGCCCACGAGCAGTACTTC.

The CDR3 DNA is TGCGCCAGCAGCCAAGATAGCCTAGCGGGGGGAACCGGGGAGCTGTTTTTT. Its translation: CASSQDSLAGGTGELFF. The rearrangement joins TRBV4-1 to TRBJ2-2; 11 bases line up with TRBD2. CDR3 length: 17 residues. Per germline, CDR1 MGHRA and CDR2 YSYEKL. V lost 0 bases, J lost 5 bases, and 5 bases stayed unmatched.

J is TRBJ2-7 and V is TRBV6-5; 7 bases line up with TRBD1. The J segment lost 3 bases and the V segment lost 4 bases, leaving 3 bases of the junction unmatched. Germline values: CDR1 MNHEY, CDR2 SVGAGI. The CDR3 spans 13 residues. CDR3 protein: CASSSWTGYEQYF. The CDR3 coding sequence is TGTGCCAGCAGTTCATGGACAGGCTACGAGCAGTACTTC.

The chain has TRBV5-1 and TRBJ2-7; 9 bases are a match to TRBD1. V was pared by 0 bases and J by 7 bases, with 8 bases of the junction left unmatched. CDR1 and CDR2 (germline): SGHRS, YFSETQ. The CDR3 covers 15 residues. The CDR3 region is CASSLAGTGTGEQYF. CDR3 bases: TGCGCCAGCAGCTTGGCTGGGACAGGGACGGGGGAGCAGTACTTC.

This sequence joins TRBV5-4 and TRBJ2-5; 9 positions agree with TRBD1. The ends lost 3 bases at V and 7 bases at J; junction bases unmatched: 10. The CDR3 totals 15 residues. Germline CDR1 SGHNT, CDR2 YYREEE (reference sequence). CDR3 in amino acids: CASSSDRGERGTQYF. As DNA, the CDR3 is TGTGCCAGCAGCTCGGACAGGGGAGAACGCGGGACCCAGTACTTC. Supplemented by reference TRBV5-4 and TRBJ2-5, the full variable domain reads ETGVTQSPTHLIKTRGQQVTLRCSSQSGHNTVSWYQQALGQGPQFIFQYYREEENGRGNFPPRFSGLQFPNYSSELNVNALELDDSALYLCASSSDRGERGTQYFGPGTRLLVL.

V usage is TRBV4-1 and J usage is TRBJ2-1; 14 nucleotides agree with TRBD2. Germline CDR1 is MGHRA and CDR2 is YSYEKL. The CDR3 sequence is 16 residues long. Trimming cost V 4 bases and J 6 bases; bases outside gene matches: 5. The chain's CDR3 is CASSPGLAGAGNEQFF. For the CDR3, the DNA is TGCGCCAGCAGCCCGGGACTAGCGGGAGCGGGCAATGAGCAGTTCTTC.

In nucleotides, the CDR3 is TGCGCCAGCAGCTTGGGAAGGACAGACAACTATGGCTACACCTTC. Amino acids: CASSLGRTDNYGYTF. The rearrangement joins TRBV5-1 to TRBJ1-2; a possible D gene is TRBD1 (6 bases). The germline V and J ends were trimmed by 0 bases and 2 bases, with 11 bases remaining between them. This CDR3 contains 15 residues. Germline CDR1 reads SGHRS; CDR2 reads YFSETQ. The full variable domain, with the rest looked up from reference TRBV5-1 and TRBJ1-2, is KAGVTQTPRYLIKTRGQQVTLSCSPISGHRSVSWYQQTPGQGLQFLFEYFSETQRNKGNFPGRFSGRQFSNSRSEMNVSTLELGDSALYLCASSLGRTDNYGYTFGSGTRLTVV.

The chain joins TRBV7-9 to TRBJ1-3, with a tentative D call TRBD1 (6 bases). Germline V lookup: CDR1 SEHNR, CDR2 FQNEAQ (reference sequence). V was clipped by 5 bases and J by 2 bases, with 13 bases between them. The CDR3 totals 15 residues. CDR3 region: CASSRGAPPGNTIYF. CDR3 coding DNA: TGTGCCAGCAGCCGGGGGGCTCCTCCTGGAAACACCATATATTTT.

J is TRBJ2-7 and V is TRBV28; D is ambiguous. Germline V gene lookup returns CDR1 MDHEN and CDR2 SYDVKM. V was clipped by 2 bases and J by 2 bases, with 13 bases between them. This CDR3 is 15 amino acids long. This CDR3 is CASSLIPRVPYEQYF. The CDR3 DNA reads TGTGCCAGCAGTTTAATTCCCCGCGTACCCTACGAGCAGTACTTC.

This clone was seen only a few times. The rearrangement links TRBV6-6 to TRBJ1-3; possible D gene TRBD1, 6 bases. V dropped 4 bases and J dropped 4 bases, with 14 bases sitting between them. Germline V gene sequence: CDR1 MNHNY, CDR2 SVGAGI (reference sequence). The CDR3 totals 15 residues. CDR3 nucleotide sequence: TGTGCCAGCAGTTCCGCGGCAGGGGTGGGAAACACCATATATTTT. Its translation: CASSSAAGVGNTIYF.

This sequence joins TRBV18 and TRBJ2-1; 8 bases align to TRBD2. J was trimmed by 10 bases and V by 3 bases; bases with no gene match: 2. The CDR3 is made up of 12 amino acids. Per germline, CDR1 KGHSH and CDR2 LQKENI. CDR3 sequence (DNA): TGTGCCAGCTCACCCCAGCGGGGGGAGCAGTTCTTC. This sequence encodes CASSPQRGEQFF.

This chain joins TRBV19 and TRBJ2-4, with D possibly matching TRBD2 (6 bases). CDR1 LNHDA and CDR2 SQIVND come from the germline V gene (reference sequence). This CDR3 spans 16 amino acids. V was cut by 5 bases and J by 1 base, with 15 bases left in between. As DNA, the CDR3 is TGTGCCAGTAGTCCCGTCCCCGGAGGGGCCAAAAACATTCAGTACTTC. This sequence encodes CASSPVPGGAKNIQYF. The variable domain in full, with the rest retrieved from reference TRBV19 and TRBJ2-4, is DGGITQSPKYLFRKEGQNVTLSCEQNLNHDAMYWYRQDPGQGLRLIYYSQIVNDFQKGDIAEGYSVSREKKESFPLTVTSAQKNPTAFYLCASSPVPGGAKNIQYFGAGTRLSVL.

J is TRBJ1-3 and V is TRBV30, with D hard to call. Germline V gives CDR1 GTSNPN, CDR2 SVGIG (reference sequence). The CDR3 runs 13 residues. Trimming took off 2 bases at V and 3 bases at J, with 8 bases between the two ends. CDR3 DNA sequence: TGTGCCTGGAGTCGGAGCTTTGGAAACACCATATATTTT. This translates into CAWSRSFGNTIYF.

The chain employs TRBV7-2 and TRBJ2-3; 11 bases line up with TRBD2. The V gene end was trimmed by 6 bases and the J gene end by 6 bases; junction bases not matched to a gene: 8. Germline V gene data show CDR1 as SGHTA and CDR2 as FQGNSA. The CDR3 has 15 residues. CDR3 sequence: CASSVAGGPWDTQYF. The CDR3 DNA reads as TGTGCCAGCAGTGTAGCGGGGGGGCCATGGGATACGCAGTATTTT.

The V call is TRBV12-3 or TRBV12-4, the J call TRBJ1-1, with TRBD1 as a possible D gene (5 bases). V was shortened by 3 bases and J by 6 bases, with 5 bases between the two germline ends. The CDR3 has 11 amino acids. The CDR3 nucleotides are TGTGCCAGCAGTTTCAGGGCTGAAGCTTTCTTT. Translating it yields CASSFRAEAFF.

V and J are TRBV19 and TRBJ2-1; a possible D gene is TRBD1 (6 bases). With 6 bases removed from V and 0 bases from J, the gap between germline ends came to 12 bases. This CDR3 is 15 amino acids long. Germline lookup yields CDR1 LNHDA and CDR2 SQIVND (reference sequence). The DNA for the CDR3 is TGTGCCAGTAGGGAAGGACAGCGCTCCTACAATGAGCAGTTCTTC. Translation: CASREGQRSYNEQFF.

This chain connects TRBV7-2 to TRBJ1-5; D unresolved. The CDR3 has 15 amino acids. The V gene's germline CDR1 is SGHTA and CDR2 FQGNSA. Trimming removed 1 base from V and 6 bases from J, with 13 bases in between. The CDR3 loop reads CASSLGRVRSQPQHF. The DNA for the CDR3 is TGTGCCAGCAGCTTAGGGAGGGTGAGGAGTCAGCCCCAGCATTTT. The variable domain in full, completed from reference TRBV7-2 and TRBJ1-5, reads GAGVSQSPSNKVTEKGKDVELRCDPISGHTALYWYRQSLGQGLEFLIYFQGNSAPDKSGLPSDRFSAERTGGSVSTLTIQRTQQEDSAVYLCASSLGRVRSQPQHFGDGTRLSIL.

The rearrangement uses TRBV5-1 and TRBJ1-1, with TRBD1 as a possible D gene (5 bases). Deletions cut 2 bases from V and 3 bases from J, with 11 bases between. The CDR3 covers 14 residues. Germline V gene sequence: CDR1 SGHRS, CDR2 YFSETQ. CDR3 amino acids: CASSLQAADTEAFF. CDR3 bases: TGCGCCAGCAGCTTACAGGCTGCTGACACTGAAGCTTTCTTT.

The chain recombines TRBV3-1 (or the pseudogene TRBV3-2) with TRBJ2-1; the D gene is possibly TRBD2 (6 bases). Per germline, CDR1 LGHDT and CDR2 YNNKEL (reference sequence). The CDR3 spans 16 residues. Trimming cost V 0 bases and J 2 bases, with 11 bases left between them. This chain's CDR3 is CASSQDALAPYNEQFF. Here the CDR3 DNA reads TGTGCCAGCAGCCAAGATGCACTAGCCCCCTACAATGAGCAGTTCTTC.

The CDR3 spells CASSPVQGQGANEQFF. For the CDR3, the DNA is TGTGCCAGCAGCCCCGTGCAGGGACAGGGGGCGAATGAGCAGTTCTTC. The rearrangement uses TRBV5-6 and TRBJ2-1, with 12 bases matching TRBD1. CDR1 and CDR2 (germline): SGHDT, YYEEEE. The CDR3 is 16 amino acids. Germline trimming cut 4 bases from V and 7 bases from J; bases unmatched to any gene: 9.